The rows below give T cell receptor beta chains drawn from one sample of a study of Tregs in tolerant kidney transplant recipients. The protocol was immunoSEQ multiplex PCR, while the TCRdb copy is restricted to in-frame clones and leaves out a portion. The sample holds approximately 17,000 clones, approximately 60% seen once. These TCRs are of unknown antigen specificity. The sequenced sample was Tregs from blood cultured with allogeneic cells. These receptors originate from a human donor in good health. Each CDR3 is given with its conserved first and last residue. A D gene is named only where the DNA matches it firmly. The size entry is marked missing in some rows and otherwise reads once, few, many or a size class.

v_call	clone_size	d_call	j_call	cdr3_aa	cdr3_nt
TRBV10-3	.	.	TRBJ2-3	CAISEHGTQYF	TGTGCCATCAGTGAGCACGGCACGCAGTATTTT
TRBV5-1	many	TRBD2	TRBJ2-7	CASSLTGTSGSYEQYF	TGCGCCAGCAGCTTAACGGGGACTAGCGGGTCCTACGAGCAGTACTTC
TRBV7-9	.	TRBD2	TRBJ2-1	CASSPLASGRGEQFF	TGTGCCAGCAGCCCATTGGCTAGCGGGAGAGGTGAGCAGTTCTTC
TRBV6-5	.	.	TRBJ2-7	CASSEGGWRGEQYF	TGTGCCAGCAGTGAAGGCGGGTGGAGGGGGGAGCAGTACTTC
TRBV7-6	.	TRBD2	TRBJ2-5	CASSLLLAGGGETQYF	TGTGCCAGCAGCTTATTGCTAGCGGGAGGAGGGGAGACCCAGTACTTC
TRBV7-9	.	.	TRBJ1-2	CASSFTAYGYTF	TGTGCCAGCAGCTTCACAGCCTATGGCTACACCTTC
TRBV27	.	.	TRBJ1-2	CASSPLFGYGYTF	TGTGCCAGCAGTCCCCTGTTCGGCTATGGCTACACCTTC
TRBV7-2	.	.	TRBJ2-2	CASSLRTAANTGELFF	TGTGCCAGCAGCTTAAGGACAGCCGCGAACACCGGGGAGCTGTTTTTT
TRBV19	.	TRBD1	TRBJ2-2	CASSTGQGHGELFF	TGTGCCAGTAGTACGGGACAGGGTCACGGGGAGCTGTTTTTT
TRBV2	few	.	TRBJ1-6	CASDKTDNSPLHF	TGTGCCAGCGATAAGACAGATAATTCACCCCTCCACTTT
TRBV6-6	.	.	TRBJ2-5	CASSRTWETQYF	TGTGCCAGCTCGCGGACCTGGGAGACCCAGTACTTC
TRBV7-2	.	TRBD2	TRBJ2-3	CASSPRAGGMSGVTDTQYF	TGTGCCAGCAGCCCCCGAGCGGGAGGTATGAGCGGGGTCACAGATACGCAGTATTTT
TRBV5-5	.	.	TRBJ2-7	CASSGGYEQYF	TGTGCCAGCAGCGGGGGGTACGAGCAGTACTTC
TRBV5-4	.	.	TRBJ2-1	CASSFRLRDSYNEQFF	TGTGCCAGCAGCTTCCGCTTGCGGGACTCCTACAATGAGCAGTTCTTC
TRBV2	many	TRBD1	TRBJ1-2	CASILPGQEHGYTF	TGTGCCAGCATTCTCCCGGGACAGGAGCATGGCTACACCTTC
TRBV18	few	TRBD2	TRBJ2-1	CASSPPSSGTYNEQFF	TGTGCCAGCTCACCACCGTCTAGCGGGACTTACAATGAGCAGTTCTTC
TRBV18	once	.	TRBJ2-2	CASTPGAGRTGELFF	TGTGCCAGCACTCCCGGGGCAGGGAGGACCGGGGAGCTGTTTTTT
TRBV28	few	TRBD2	TRBJ2-3	CASTPIRRTSGRADTQYF	TGTGCCAGCACCCCGATCAGACGGACTAGCGGGAGAGCAGATACGCAGTATTTT
TRBV2	many	TRBD1	TRBJ2-2	CASRPRSDRGHGELFF	TGTGCCAGCAGACCTAGGTCCGACAGGGGGCACGGGGAGCTGTTTTTT
TRBV7-9	few	.	TRBJ2-5	CASSLNRGGRETQYF	TGTGCCAGCAGCTTAAATCGAGGGGGGAGAGAGACCCAGTACTTC
TRBV4-3	.	.	TRBJ2-6	CASSQEAVLSGANVLTF	TGCGCCAGCAGCCAAGAAGCGGTTCTCTCTGGGGCCAACGTCCTGACTTTC
TRBV12-5	.	.	TRBJ2-1	CASGLVVRRDLYNEQFF	TGTGCTAGTGGTTTGGTAGTGAGACGGGATCTCTACAATGAGCAGTTCTTC
TRBV6-1	.	.	TRBJ1-1	CASRWDTQNTEAFF	TGTGCCAGCAGATGGGACACTCAGAACACTGAAGCTTTCTTT
TRBV6-5	many	.	TRBJ2-7	CASTRAYEQYF	TGTGCCAGCACCCGGGCCTACGAGCAGTACTTC
TRBV5-4	medium-sized	TRBD2	TRBJ2-2	CASSSIGTIPGELFF	TGTGCCAGCAGCAGTATAGGGACTATTCCCGGGGAGCTGTTTTTT
TRBV11-3	.	.	TRBJ2-3	CASSLDRRDTQYF	TGTGCCAGCAGCTTAGATCGGAGAGATACGCAGTATTTT
TRBV5-6	.	.	TRBJ2-5	CASSLRSETQYF	TGTGCCAGCAGCTTAAGATCGGAGACCCAGTACTTC
TRBV11-2	.	.	TRBJ1-4	CASSLDTRGTHHLGKLFF	TGTGCCAGCAGCTTAGATACAAGAGGCACGCACCACTTAGGAAAACTGTTTTTT
TRBV7-2	.	.	TRBJ2-3	CASSRTGGTDTQYF	TGTGCCAGCAGCCGGACGGGTGGCACAGATACGCAGTATTTT
TRBV2	.	.	TRBJ1-3	CASSETGGSGNTIYF	TGTGCCAGCAGTGAGACTGGGGGGTCGGGAAACACCATATATTTT
TRBV7-8	.	.	TRBJ1-6	CASSLAGTGSGSPLHF	TGTGCCAGCAGCTTAGCCGGGACGGGGAGTGGTTCACCCCTCCACTTT
TRBV19	.	.	TRBJ1-2	CASTAEVLYGYTF	TGTGCCAGTACGGCGGAAGTCCTCTATGGCTACACCTTC
TRBV6-5	.	.	TRBJ1-4	CASRDFNEKLFF	TGTGCCAGCAGGGACTTTAATGAAAAACTGTTTTTT
TRBV19	once	TRBD1	TRBJ2-7	CASSITFRGQYEQYF	TGTGCCAGTAGTATTACGTTCAGGGGGCAATACGAGCAGTACTTC
TRBV6-6	few	.	TRBJ1-6	CASAGGSSPLHF	TGTGCCAGCGCGGGGGGTAGTTCACCCCTCCACTTT
TRBV21-1	many	.	TRBJ2-5	CANTRDRAPETQYF	TGTGCCAATACCCGGGACAGGGCGCCAGAGACCCAGTACTTC
TRBV7-2	few	TRBD2	TRBJ2-3	CASSLDLAGASQYF	TGTGCCAGCAGCTTAGACCTAGCGGGGGCCTCGCAGTATTTT
TRBV27	once	.	TRBJ1-6	CASSRGGTYNSPLHF	TGTGCCAGCAGCCGGGGCGGGACCTATAATTCACCCCTCCACTTT